This T cell receptor (beta chain) was sequenced for a study of blood T cell repertoires in COVID-19. Clones were read by immunoSEQ multiplex PCR, and TCRdb kept only the in-frame ones, dropping some. Here the sample spans roughly 350,000 clones, 90% to 95% being singletons. In germline, CDR1 is MNHEY, CDR2 SMNVEV (reference sequence). This CDR3 spans 13 amino acids. V gave up 7 bases and J gave up 5 bases, with 14 bases separating them. The receptor was isolated from a woman under 30 who had recovered from COVID-19. The V call is TRBV27, the J call TRBJ2-5, with D maybe TRBD2 (7 bases). The sample was peripheral blood. The CDR3 DNA reads as TGTGCCAGCACTATTAGGGGGGGCGAGACCCAGTACTTC. Residues: CASTIRGGETQYF.